This passage covers 31 T cell receptor beta chains from one sample sequenced in a study of cytomegalovirus exposure and HLA in healthy donors. PCR primers comprised 60 Vbeta and 13 Jbeta primers. The table came from immunoSEQ multiplex PCR; TCRdb's copy has only in-frame clones and leaves some out. The sample carries 160,000 or so clones, roughly four fifths recorded once. Sequencing used PBMCs. The receptors come from a man in his 60s in good health and CMV-seronegative.

The rearrangement links TRBV2 to TRBJ2-5; no clear D gene. Trimming removed 2 bases from V and 2 bases from J, with 18 bases in between. The CDR3 contains 17 residues. From germline, CDR1 is SNHLY and CDR2 FYNNEI. The CDR3 region is CASSENWLVRPQETQYF. The CDR3 DNA reads TGTGCCAGCAGTGAAAATTGGTTAGTGCGGCCACAAGAGACCCAGTACTTC.

The chain has TRBV6-5 and TRBJ2-3, with 9 bases identical to TRBD1. The germline V gene encodes CDR1 MNHEY and CDR2 SVGAGI. V lost 7 bases to trimming and J lost 6 bases; unmatched junction nucleotides: 8. The CDR3 covers 14 residues. Here the CDR3 reads CASTRQGGTDTQYF. The CDR3 coding sequence is TGTGCCAGCACCCGACAGGGGGGGACGGATACGCAGTATTTT.

The table lists this clone with a few counts. The V call is TRBV21-1, the J call TRBJ2-7; the listed D gene, TRBD2, was not tested against the DNA. TRBV21-1 is an annotated pseudogene. The CDR3 sequence is 15 residues long. CDR3 DNA sequence: TGTGCCAGCATTCCGGACGGCGGGAACTCCTACGAGCAGTACTTC. It codes for CASIPDGGNSYEQYF.

CDR3 residues: CASRRWGDSETQYF. CDR3 nucleotides: TGTGCCAGCAGACGATGGGGGGACTCAGAGACCCAGTACTTC. V is TRBV6-5 and J is TRBJ2-5; D might be TRBD2 (6 bases). The V end lost 6 bases, the J end lost 4 bases, and 15 bases lay between the germline ends. CDR1 and CDR2 (germline): MNHEY, SVGAGI. This CDR3 has 14 residues.

The chain recombines TRBV7-3 with TRBJ1-1; tentatively, D is TRBD1 (6 bases). The ends were cut back, 5 bases at V and 4 bases at J, with 14 bases in the middle. CDR3 length equals 14 residues. Germline V gives CDR1 SGHTA, CDR2 FQGTGA. CDR3 nucleotide sequence: TGTGCCAGCAGCACACAAGGGGGAGCCACTGAAGCTTTCTTT. Protein: CASSTQGGATEAFF.

The chain uses TRBV4-3 and TRBJ2-5; 9 nucleotides agree with TRBD2. The germline CDR1 and CDR2 sequences are LGHNA and YSLEER. The V and J ends lost 0 bases and 5 bases, in that order; junction bases with no gene match: 13. This CDR3 comprises 18 residues. CDR3 nucleotide sequence: TGCGCCAGCAGCCAAGATCCGCGGGGGGGCGAGCTTTTGGAGACCCAGTACTTC. It is translated as CASSQDPRGGELLETQYF.

The chain combines TRBV28 with TRBJ2-7, with D possibly matching TRBD1 (6 bases). V gave up 6 bases and J gave up 2 bases, with 14 bases separating them. Germline V gives CDR1 MDHEN, CDR2 SYDVKM. The CDR3 spans 14 residues. The chain's CDR3 is CASSRQDGPYEQYF. The CDR3 region has the DNA TGTGCCAGCAGCAGACAGGACGGACCCTACGAGCAGTACTTC.

This chain uses TRBV9 with TRBJ2-1, with TRBD2 matching over 12 bases. Trimming at V came to 3 bases and at J to 8 bases, leaving 9 bases not matched to a gene. The CDR3 is made up of 16 amino acids. The germline V gene has CDR1 SGDLS and CDR2 YYNGEE. The CDR3 sequence is CASSALAGGPRHEQFF. CDR3 DNA sequence: TGTGCCAGCAGCGCCCTAGCGGGAGGGCCCCGACATGAGCAGTTCTTC.

The rearrangement links TRBV7-2 to TRBJ1-2; D not certain. The V gene's germline CDR1 is SGHTA and CDR2 FQGNSA. The ends were cut back, 4 bases at V and 4 bases at J, with 7 bases in the middle. This CDR3 is built from 12 residues. In nucleotides, the CDR3 is TGTGCCAGCAGCTCACTTAGCTATGGCTACACCTTC. Protein sequence: CASSSLSYGYTF.

V usage is TRBV7-2 and J usage is TRBJ2-7; TRBD2 aligns across 12 bases. CDR1 and CDR2 from the germline V gene are SGHTA and FQGNSA. V lost 5 bases and J lost 4; bases outside the gene matches: 6. CDR3 length: 15 amino acids. In DNA, the CDR3 is TGTGCCAGCAGCCCGACTAGCGGGAGTCTATACGAGCAGTACTTC. It translates to CASSPTSGSLYEQYF.

The chain links TRBV27 to TRBJ1-6; D not certain. The V end was cut by 7 bases, the J end by 7 bases, with 14 bases between. The CDR3 has 14 residues. CDR1 is MNHEY and CDR2 is SMNVEV in the germline V gene (reference sequence). This CDR3 is CASKARVWNSPLHF. The DNA of the CDR3 is TGTGCCAGCAAGGCTAGAGTGTGGAATTCACCCCTCCACTTT.

The chain is built from TRBV18 and TRBJ2-1; 11 bases match TRBD2. With V trimmed by 2 bases and J by 6 bases, 6 bases remained unmatched. Germline assignment: CDR1 KGHSH and CDR2 LQKENI. The CDR3 contains 16 residues. The DNA of the CDR3 is TGTGCCAGCTCACCATCACTAGCGGGAGTTGGCAATGAGCAGTTCTTC. Translated: CASSPSLAGVGNEQFF.

The chain recombines TRBV18 with TRBJ2-3; 7 bases fit TRBD2. V lost 3 bases and J lost 4; bases outside the gene matches: 7. In germline, CDR1 is KGHSH, CDR2 LQKENI. This CDR3 has 15 residues. In DNA, the CDR3 is TGTGCCAGCTCACCCCGACGGGGGGAGGCAGATACGCAGTATTTT. It yields the protein CASSPRRGEADTQYF.

The chain has TRBV27 and TRBJ2-7, with 13 bases that match TRBD2. Germline V gives CDR1 MNHEY, CDR2 SMNVEV (reference sequence). Trimming cost V 6 bases and J 1 base; bases outside gene matches: 9. This CDR3 region has 17 residues. CDR3 coding DNA: TGTGCCAGCAGCGGACTAGCGGGAGTCCCGGGGTCCTACGAGCAGTACTTC. Residues: CASSGLAGVPGSYEQYF.

The CDR3 is CASSVAAGTTDTQYF. CDR3 bases: TGTGCCAGCAGTGTAGCGGCAGGGACCACAGATACGCAGTATTTT. J is TRBJ2-3 and V is TRBV28; perhaps TRBD2 as D (6 bases). Between the trimmed V and J ends, which lost 5 bases and 2 bases, there was a span of 14 bases. The germline V gene encodes CDR1 MDHEN and CDR2 SYDVKM. The CDR3 totals 15 residues.

The chain couples TRBV19 to TRBJ2-4; 7 positions match TRBD1. CDR3 length: 14 amino acids. Germline V gives CDR1 LNHDA, CDR2 SQIVND (reference sequence). J lost 1 base, V lost 6 bases, and 3 bases had no gene match. The CDR3 DNA is TGTGCCAGTAGCTCACAGGGGGCCAAAAACATTCAGTACTTC. Translating gives CASSSQGAKNIQYF.

The chain is built from TRBV7-2 and TRBJ2-2, with a weak D call TRBD1 (7 bases). The V end was cut by 3 bases, the J end by 3 bases, with 20 bases between. The germline CDR1 and CDR2 sequences are SGHTA and FQGNSA. The CDR3 has 18 residues. CDR3 sequence reads: CASSFRAADRDYTGELFF. The CDR3 DNA follows: TGTGCCAGCAGCTTTAGGGCCGCAGACAGGGACTACACCGGGGAGCTGTTTTTT.

The J gene is TRBJ2-3, the V gene TRBV19, with D tentatively TRBD2 (6 bases). The germline V gene has CDR1 LNHDA and CDR2 SQIVND (reference sequence). V dropped 1 base and J dropped 12 bases, with 11 bases sitting between them. The CDR3 has 12 residues. This CDR3 is CASSIVAGLQYF. CDR3 bases: TGTGCCAGTAGTATAGTGGCCGGACTACAGTATTTT.

For this clone: One junction end disagrees with the germline gene, perhaps due to a read error. V is TRBV5-1 and J is TRBJ1-1, with 10 positions matching TRBD1. The CDR3 totals 17 residues. Germline V CDR1 and CDR2: SGHRS, YFSETQ. DNA of the CDR3: TGCGCCGGCAGCTCGATCCGGGACAGGGGAATGAACACTGAAGCTTTCTTT. Encoded protein: CAGSSIRDRGMNTEAFF. Filled out from reference TRBV5-1 and TRBJ1-1, the complete variable domain reads KAGVTQTPRYLIKTRGQQVTLSCSPISGHRSVSWYQQTPGQGLQFLFEYFSETQRNKGNFPGRFSGRQFSNSRSEMNVSTLELGDSALYLCAGSSIRDRGMNTEAFFGQGTRLTVV.

The chain couples TRBV4-3 to TRBJ2-1, with 7 positions matching TRBD2. V was clipped by 1 base and J by 6 bases; unmatched bases: 15. Germline CDR1 reads LGHNA; CDR2 reads YSLEER. The CDR3 consists of 18 residues. Written as DNA, the CDR3 is TGCGCCAGCAGCCAAGTTGACCCCTGGCGGGAGATGGGCAATGAGCAGTTCTTC. Translated: CASSQVDPWREMGNEQFF.

V usage is TRBV14 and J usage is TRBJ2-1; TRBD1 agrees at 8 bases. The V and J ends lost 1 base and 7 bases, in that order; junction bases with no gene match: 6. This CDR3 comprises 15 residues. Germline lookup yields CDR1 SGHDN and CDR2 FVKESK. CDR3 residues: CASSQAPGGWNEQFF. The CDR3 nucleotides are TGTGCCAGCAGCCAAGCCCCAGGGGGCTGGAATGAGCAGTTCTTC.

V gene TRBV5-6 combines with J gene TRBJ1-3; TRBD1 might be the D (6 bases). Between the trimmed V and J ends, which lost 0 bases and 0 bases, there was a span of 7 bases. This CDR3 region has 15 residues. CDR1 is SGHDT, CDR2 YYEEEE, per germline. This CDR3 reads CASSLVGASGNTIYF. The CDR3 DNA follows: TGTGCCAGCAGCTTGGTGGGGGCCTCTGGAAACACCATATATTTT.

As to this clone: At one of its ends the junction is not consistent with the germline gene, which may arise from a read error. V gene TRBV7-9 combines with J gene TRBJ1-2; D is uncertain. Germline CDR1 is SEHNR and CDR2 is FQNEAQ (reference sequence). The CDR3 spans 15 residues. CDR3 in amino acids: CSSALAGASGYGYTF. The CDR3 nucleotides are TGTTCCAGCGCCCTTGCGGGAGCGTCCGGCTATGGCTACACCTTC.

The genes are TRBV29-1 and TRBJ1-5; the match to TRBD1 covers 9 bases. The trim removed 6 bases at V and 4 bases at J, leaving 7 bases unmatched. From germline, CDR1 is SQVTM and CDR2 ANQGSEA. This CDR3 contains 14 residues. CDR3 DNA sequence: TGCAGCGTGGATTCCGGGACAGGGAATCAGCCCCAGCATTTT. Translation gives CSVDSGTGNQPQHF.

This clone was seen only once. The V call is TRBV7-6, the J call TRBJ2-1, with TRBD2 identical over 8 bases. Germline lookup yields CDR1 SGHVS and CDR2 FNYEAQ. This CDR3 is 17 amino acids long. Trimming at V came to 1 base and at J to 3 bases, leaving 8 bases not matched to a gene. The CDR3: CASSLDGLAGLYNEQFF. The CDR3 DNA reads TGTGCCAGCAGCTTAGATGGTCTAGCGGGCCTCTACAATGAGCAGTTCTTC.

This chain connects TRBV7-3 to TRBJ1-4; weak D call: TRBD1 (5 bases). The V gene lost 2 bases and the J gene lost 8 bases, with 21 bases spanning the gap. The germline CDR1 and CDR2 sequences are SGHTA and FQGTGA. This CDR3 is built from 17 residues. In DNA, the CDR3 is TGTGCCAGCAGCTTAGTCGGGGGTGGCAGGGCAGGCGAAAAACTGTTTTTT. It encodes CASSLVGGGRAGEKLFF.

The chain combines TRBV25-1 with TRBJ1-1; 7 nucleotides align to TRBD1. The germline CDR1 and CDR2 sequences are MGHDK and SYGVNS. CDR3 length: 16 residues. The V segment lost 3 bases and the J segment 0 bases; nucleotides outside the gene matches: 7. CDR3 residues: CASSDPGRGLNTEAFF. The CDR3 DNA reads as TGTGCCAGCAGTGACCCTGGTAGGGGGCTGAACACTGAAGCTTTCTTT.

This chain uses TRBV18 with TRBJ2-7; 7 bases align to TRBD1. V lost 2 bases to trimming and J lost 4 bases; unmatched junction nucleotides: 8. CDR1 and CDR2 (germline): KGHSH, LQKENI. The CDR3 extends over 15 amino acids. The CDR3 region has the DNA TGTGCCAGCTCACCATCCGGGACAGTGAGTTACGAGCAGTACTTC. As protein: CASSPSGTVSYEQYF.

This chain connects TRBV30 to TRBJ2-3, with D perhaps TRBD2 (6 bases). This CDR3 spans 13 amino acids. V gave up 8 bases and J gave up 2 bases, with 14 bases separating them. Germline loops: CDR1 GTSNPN, CDR2 SVGIG (reference sequence). The CDR3 region is CAGAEGSTDTQYF. In DNA form, the CDR3 reads TGTGCCGGTGCGGAGGGCTCCACAGATACGCAGTATTTT.

The chain employs TRBV18 and TRBJ1-3; D call uncertain. From germline, CDR1 is KGHSH and CDR2 LQKENI. The CDR3 sequence is 14 residues long. V was trimmed by 1 base and J by 4 bases, leaving 8 bases between them. The CDR3 loop is CASSPLQRGNTIYF. The CDR3 DNA is TGTGCCAGCTCACCACTGCAGAGGGGAAACACCATATATTTT.

As concerns this clone: Other DNA variants within this sample encode the same CDR3. V gene TRBV2 combines with J gene TRBJ2-3; TRBD2 aligns across 14 bases. V shed 3 bases, J shed 4 bases, and the junction held 0 bases outside the gene matches. Germline V lookup: CDR1 SNHLY, CDR2 FYNNEI. The CDR3 has 15 residues. CDR3 in DNA: TGTGCCAGCAGTGAGGGACTAGCGGGAGCAGATACGCAGTATTTT. Encoded protein: CASSEGLAGADTQYF.